A single sample is the source of the 5 T cell receptor beta chains below, sequenced in a study of CD8 T cells in cerebrospinal fluid in Alzheimer's disease. TCRdb reanalyzed the 10x single-cell sequencing reads and collapses them to one entry per CDR3 protein, without DNA. The table for this sample gives about 1,000 distinct CDR3 sequences. The sample consisted of cerebrospinal fluid. These receptor sequences come from a human donor in good health.

This clonotype is deemed medium-sized by its frequency. The chain couples TRBV5-1 to TRBJ2-7; the TCRdb call, TRBD1, lacks DNA for checking. The CDR3 covers 16 residues. Germline V lookup: CDR1 SGHRS, CDR2 YFSETQ. The CDR3 sequence is CASSLEAQGAPYEQYF.

This clonotype registers medium-sized by frequency. The gene calls are TRBV9 and TRBJ1-4; TCRdb calls TRBD1, which cannot be checked without DNA. Germline loops: CDR1 SGDLS, CDR2 YYNGEE. This CDR3 region has 15 residues. CDR3 sequence: CASSARQGAYEKLFF.

This chain joins TRBV7-2 and TRBJ2-3; TCRdb returns TRBD2, unconfirmable since there is no DNA. The CDR3 sequence is 16 residues long. In germline, CDR1 is SGHTA, CDR2 FQGNSA. The CDR3 loop reads CASSLIPGGGADTQYF.

This clonotype is called medium-sized based on its frequency. The chain is built from TRBV19 and TRBJ1-1; the TCRdb D gene call, TRBD1, has no DNA to confirm it. Germline values: CDR1 LNHDA, CDR2 SQIVND (reference sequence). This CDR3 region has 13 residues. The CDR3 protein is CASKRTPENEAFF.

Considering frequency, this clonotype is large. V usage is TRBV2 and J usage is TRBJ1-4. Germline lookup yields CDR1 SNHLY and CDR2 FYNNEI. The CDR3 consists of 13 residues. CDR3 amino acids: CASMWDGNEKLFF.